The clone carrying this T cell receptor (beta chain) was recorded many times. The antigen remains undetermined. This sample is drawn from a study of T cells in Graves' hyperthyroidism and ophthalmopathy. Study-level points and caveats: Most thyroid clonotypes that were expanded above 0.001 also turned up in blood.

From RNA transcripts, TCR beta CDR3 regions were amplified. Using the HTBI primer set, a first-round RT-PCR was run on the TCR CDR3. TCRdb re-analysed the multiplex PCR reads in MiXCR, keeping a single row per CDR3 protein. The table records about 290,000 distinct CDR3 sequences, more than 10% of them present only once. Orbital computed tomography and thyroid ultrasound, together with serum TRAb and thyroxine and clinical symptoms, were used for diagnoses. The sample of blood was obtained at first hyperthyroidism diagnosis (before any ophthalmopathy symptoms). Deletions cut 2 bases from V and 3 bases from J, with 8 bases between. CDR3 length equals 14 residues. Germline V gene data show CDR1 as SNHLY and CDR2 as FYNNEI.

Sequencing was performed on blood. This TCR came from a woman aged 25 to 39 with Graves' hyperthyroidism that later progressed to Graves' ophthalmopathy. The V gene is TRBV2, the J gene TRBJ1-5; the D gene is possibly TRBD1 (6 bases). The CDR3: CASSEWTDNQPQHF. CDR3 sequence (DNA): TGTGCCAGCAGTGAATGGACAGACAATCAGCCCCAGCATTTT.